This T cell receptor beta chain emerged from a study of metastatic and nonmetastatic thyroid tumors. Study-level information: The study looked at repertoires side by side in blood and in tumor or nodule tissue from malignant and benign thyroid patients. Findings and limits, study-wide: When malignant thyroid tumors were compared with benign nodules, TCR beta diversity was reportedly significantly higher in the malignant tumors. This held in both blood and tumor samples.

In the authors' methods: CDR3 differences across clinicopathological groups were used to build a distant-metastasis classifier for papillary thyroid cancer. TCRdb reassembled clones from the PCR reads with MiXCR. What appears here as the V and J calls and clone size reflects TCRdb's work, not the paper's. The sample contains about 13,000 clones, roughly 28% of which appear only once. Patients underwent thyroid surgery, and none had received any treatment before it. CDR1 DFQATT and CDR2 SNEGSKA come from the germline V gene (reference sequence). After removal of 6 bases from V and 5 bases from J, the junction contained 15 bases not matched to a gene. The CDR3 consists of 18 residues. About this clone itself: Its antigen is not identified.

This TCR derives from a female donor with papillary thyroid cancer or a benign thyroid nodule (not recorded which). Some clones in this sample may be carry-over from other donors' samples. The chain combines TRBV20-1 with TRBJ2-6, with 11 positions matching TRBD2. Sequencing used tumor tissue. CDR3 amino acids: CSATPTSGSTPWANVLTF. The CDR3 nucleotides are TGCAGTGCGACCCCAACTAGCGGGAGCACACCCTGGGCCAACGTCCTGACTTTC.